Detailed here is one TCR beta chain. The antigen remains undetermined. The sample originates from a study of radiotherapy plus CTLA-4 blockade in lung cancer. Whole-study context: The study recorded objective responses in roughly 20% of patients and disease control in under 35%. Overall study findings and caveats: Response was reportedly best predicted by early blood T cell clone dynamics, with interferon-beta.

Germline V gives CDR1 SGHTA, CDR2 FQGNSA. The CDR3 spans 16 residues. V lost 3 bases and J lost 1; bases outside the gene matches: 4. Repertoires were generated with immunoSEQ multiplex PCR, while TCRdb's copy carries only in-frame clones and drops some. The sample consists of tens of thousands of clones, over 55% of them appearing once. Sequenced material: peripheral blood, taken from a patient treated with radiotherapy plus ipilimumab. The TCR comes from a human donor with non-small cell lung cancer who had a partial response to radiotherapy plus ipilimumab. J is TRBJ2-5 and V is TRBV7-2; 11 nucleotides agree with TRBD2. The CDR3 DNA reads TGTGCCAGCAGCTTCCTTAGCGGGGGGGGCCAAGAGACCCAGTACTTC. Translation gives CASSFLSGGGQETQYF.